Sequencing of this TCR beta chain was carried out in a study of blood T cell repertoires in COVID-19. On the study more broadly: Whether acute or convalescent, the COVID-19 samples came from the United States, Italy and Spain. Sources were T cells, B-cell-depleted T cells, or PBMCs; the material itself was cDNA or gDNA.

As originally analysed: For nucleated cells, counts were estimated from reference gene primer amplification. Here immunoSEQ multiplex PCR was the method, and the copy in TCRdb shows in-frame clones only, minus some. V and J calls and clone size are copied from that table; D and trimming were computed from the DNA. The sample includes roughly 10,000 clones, around 86% of them seen just once. Trimming stripped 8 bases from V and 3 bases from J, with 5 bases between. This CDR3 comprises 10 residues. The germline V gene encodes CDR1 SEHNR and CDR2 FQNEAQ (reference sequence). This sequence joins TRBV7-9 and TRBJ2-7, with D possibly matching TRBD2 (5 bases). The sequencing input was peripheral blood. This sequence originates from a man aged 70 or older with active COVID-19. CDR3 sequence reads: CASAGYEQYF. CDR3 bases: TGTGCCAGCGCGGGCTACGAGCAGTACTTC.